Listed below are T cell receptor beta chains from one sample, sequenced in a study of CD8 T cells in ankylosing spondylitis. Each CDR3 protein is one row after TCRdb ran MiXCR on the 5' RACE reads. The sample records a few hundred thousand distinct CDR3 sequences, around 8% being singletons. The sample was blood, either unsorted or a sorted T cell fraction (not recorded which). Receptors originate from a male donor with ankylosing spondylitis. Both conserved end residues are part of each CDR3. D genes are given only for firm matches. Only some rows state a clone size, as once, few, many or a class for expanded clones.

CDR3 protein: CASSYAGDYGYTF
CDR3 DNA: TGTGCCAGCAGTTACGCAGGGGACTATGGCTACACCTTC
D gene: -
clone size: many
J gene: TRBJ1-2
V gene: TRBV6-5

CDR3 protein: CSAGGTSGSFYEQYF
CDR3 DNA: TGCAGTGCCGGAGGGACTAGCGGGAGTTTCTACGAGCAGTACTTC
D gene: TRBD2
clone size: -
J gene: TRBJ2-7
V gene: TRBV20-1

CDR3 protein: CASSQQTGYTEAFF
CDR3 DNA: TGTGCCAGCAGCCAGCAGACAGGGTACACTGAAGCTTTCTTT
D gene: TRBD1
clone size: few
J gene: TRBJ1-1
V gene: TRBV3-1

CDR3 protein: CSATSAVGTYEQYF
CDR3 DNA: TGCAGCGCTACCTCGGCGGTAGGCACCTACGAGCAGTACTTC
D gene: -
clone size: few
J gene: TRBJ2-7
V gene: TRBV29-1

CDR3 protein: CATSDKGEETQYF
CDR3 DNA: TGTGCCACCAGTGATAAAGGGGAAGAGACCCAGTACTTC
D gene: -
clone size: few
J gene: TRBJ2-5
V gene: TRBV24-1

CDR3 protein: CASSYTSGDSEQFF
CDR3 DNA: TGTGCCAGCAGTTATACTAGCGGGGATTCTGAGCAGTTCTTC
D gene: TRBD2
clone size: -
J gene: TRBJ2-1
V gene: TRBV6-5

CDR3 protein: CSALRLGTSNTGELFF
CDR3 DNA: TGCAGTGCTTTACGACTAGGAACCTCGAACACCGGGGAGCTGTTTTTT
D gene: -
clone size: many
J gene: TRBJ2-2
V gene: TRBV20-1

CDR3 protein: CASSQSGRGEKLFF
CDR3 DNA: TGTGCCAGCAGCCAGTCGGGGAGGGGGGAAAAACTGTTTTTT
D gene: -
clone size: -
J gene: TRBJ1-4
V gene: TRBV9

CDR3 protein: CASSQDIGTGIGNQPQHF
CDR3 DNA: TGTGCCAGCAGCCAAGATATTGGGACAGGGATTGGCAATCAGCCCCAGCATTTT
D gene: TRBD1
clone size: few
J gene: TRBJ1-5
V gene: TRBV4-2

CDR3 protein: CASSSLLTTSPVSTDTQYF
CDR3 DNA: TGTGCCAGCAGCTCACTCCTCACGACATCCCCGGTGAGCACAGATACGCAGTATTTT
D gene: -
clone size: -
J gene: TRBJ2-3
V gene: TRBV11-2

CDR3 protein: CASSLMSNYGYTF
CDR3 DNA: TGTGCCAGCAGCTTAATGTCGAACTATGGCTACACCTTC
D gene: -
clone size: few
J gene: TRBJ1-2
V gene: TRBV7-9

CDR3 protein: CASSFGTSRYEQYF
CDR3 DNA: TGCGCCAGCAGCTTCGGGACTAGCCGCTACGAGCAGTACTTC
D gene: TRBD2
clone size: -
J gene: TRBJ2-7
V gene: TRBV5-1

CDR3 protein: CASSSDRTGRSYNEQFF
CDR3 DNA: TGTGCCAGCAGCTCAGACAGGACAGGACGCTCCTACAATGAGCAGTTCTTC
D gene: TRBD1
clone size: few
J gene: TRBJ2-1
V gene: TRBV7-3

CDR3 protein: CSARGPGPSSYNEQFF
CDR3 DNA: TGCAGTGCTAGAGGTCCCGGTCCCAGCTCCTACAATGAGCAGTTCTTC
D gene: -
clone size: few
J gene: TRBJ2-1
V gene: TRBV20-1

CDR3 protein: CASSWGGVAEAFF
CDR3 DNA: TGTGCCAGCAGCTGGGGGGGGGTGGCTGAAGCTTTCTTT
D gene: -
clone size: few
J gene: TRBJ1-1
V gene: TRBV5-5

CDR3 protein: CASSLESDYEQYF
CDR3 DNA: TGCGCCAGCAGCTTGGAGTCCGACTACGAGCAGTACTTC
D gene: -
clone size: few
J gene: TRBJ2-7
V gene: TRBV5-1

CDR3 protein: CASSLDFRLAGEVTGELFF
CDR3 DNA: TGTGCCAGCAGCTTAGATTTTAGACTAGCGGGAGAGGTCACCGGGGAGCTGTTTTTT
D gene: TRBD2
clone size: few
J gene: TRBJ2-2
V gene: TRBV7-8

CDR3 protein: CASSESGTSGEQYF
CDR3 DNA: TGTGCCAGCAGTGAATCCGGGACTAGTGGCGAGCAGTACTTC
D gene: TRBD2
clone size: -
J gene: TRBJ2-7
V gene: TRBV6-4

CDR3 protein: CASSPNKGGTSYEQYF
CDR3 DNA: TGTGCCAGCAGCCCAAACAAGGGTGGGACCTCCTACGAGCAGTACTTC
D gene: -
clone size: -
J gene: TRBJ2-7
V gene: TRBV14

CDR3 protein: CASSSNRGPGTEAFF
CDR3 DNA: TGTGCCAGCAGCTCAAACAGGGGGCCAGGCACTGAAGCTTTCTTT
D gene: TRBD1
clone size: few
J gene: TRBJ1-1
V gene: TRBV7-9

CDR3 protein: CASSDQGYEQFF
CDR3 DNA: TGTGCCAGCAGTGACCAGGGGTATGAGCAGTTCTTC
D gene: -
clone size: -
J gene: TRBJ2-1
V gene: TRBV25-1

CDR3 protein: CASKKREGGNEQFF
CDR3 DNA: TGTGCCAGCAAGAAGCGGGAAGGAGGAAATGAGCAGTTCTTC
D gene: TRBD2
clone size: few
J gene: TRBJ2-1
V gene: TRBV4-2

CDR3 protein: CASSSPGTSGIEQYF
CDR3 DNA: TGTGCCAGCTCCTCCCCCGGGACTAGCGGGATCGAGCAGTACTTC
D gene: TRBD2
clone size: few
J gene: TRBJ2-7
V gene: TRBV18

CDR3 protein: CASSQGLAGGAYF
CDR3 DNA: TGTGCCAGCAGCCAAGGGCTAGCGGGAGGGGCCTACTTC
D gene: TRBD2
clone size: -
J gene: TRBJ2-7
V gene: TRBV3-1

CDR3 protein: CASSTPEDFDTQYF
CDR3 DNA: TGTGCCAGCAGCACTCCGGAGGATTTTGATACGCAGTATTTT
D gene: -
clone size: few
J gene: TRBJ2-3
V gene: TRBV7-9

CDR3 protein: CASSSPGLDEQYF
CDR3 DNA: TGCGCCAGCAGCTCCCCGGGACTAGACGAGCAGTACTTC
D gene: TRBD2
clone size: -
J gene: TRBJ2-7
V gene: TRBV5-1

CDR3 protein: CAIKALDGTYEQYF
CDR3 DNA: TGTGCCATCAAGGCGCTCGACGGAACCTACGAGCAGTACTTC
D gene: -
clone size: -
J gene: TRBJ2-7
V gene: TRBV10-3

CDR3 protein: CSVAQVANTGELFF
CDR3 DNA: TGCAGCGTTGCCCAGGTCGCGAACACCGGGGAGCTGTTTTTT
D gene: -
clone size: many
J gene: TRBJ2-2
V gene: TRBV29-1

CDR3 protein: CASNPGSGRQETQYF
CDR3 DNA: TGTGCCAGCAACCCCGGGAGCGGCCGCCAAGAGACCCAGTACTTC
D gene: -
clone size: few
J gene: TRBJ2-5
V gene: TRBV2

CDR3 protein: CASSPYPSHISYEQYF
CDR3 DNA: TGTGCCAGCAGCCCCTATCCCTCACACATCTCCTACGAGCAGTACTTC
D gene: -
clone size: few
J gene: TRBJ2-7
V gene: TRBV5-5

CDR3 protein: CASSRGGRGWQETQYF
CDR3 DNA: TGTGCCAGCAGTCGGGGCGGCCGAGGATGGCAAGAGACCCAGTACTTC
D gene: -
clone size: few
J gene: TRBJ2-5
V gene: TRBV12-3/TRBV12-4

CDR3 protein: CASSYLISGAKNIQYF
CDR3 DNA: TGTGCCAGCAGTTACCTCATTAGCGGAGCCAAAAACATTCAGTACTTC
D gene: -
clone size: -
J gene: TRBJ2-4
V gene: TRBV28

CDR3 protein: CASRAGGNYNEQFF
CDR3 DNA: TGCGCCAGCAGAGCGGGAGGCAATTACAATGAGCAGTTCTTC
D gene: TRBD2
clone size: -
J gene: TRBJ2-1
V gene: TRBV5-1

CDR3 protein: CASSQEVGSSNQPQHF
CDR3 DNA: TGCGCCAGCAGCCAGGAGGTGGGCTCGAGCAATCAGCCCCAGCATTTT
D gene: -
clone size: few
J gene: TRBJ1-5
V gene: TRBV4-3

CDR3 protein: CATKETGMTPYEQYF
CDR3 DNA: TGTGCCACCAAAGAGACGGGGATGACCCCCTACGAGCAGTACTTC
D gene: -
clone size: many
J gene: TRBJ2-7
V gene: TRBV28

CDR3 protein: CASSVRGEGEQYF
CDR3 DNA: TGTGCCAGCAGCGTGCGGGGCGAGGGCGAGCAGTACTTC
D gene: -
clone size: few
J gene: TRBJ2-7
V gene: TRBV9

CDR3 protein: CASSVTDFSYNEQFF
CDR3 DNA: TGTGCCAGCAGCGTTACAGACTTCTCCTACAATGAGCAGTTCTTC
D gene: -
clone size: many
J gene: TRBJ2-1
V gene: TRBV7-2

CDR3 protein: CATVIAGTYEQYF
CDR3 DNA: TGTGCCACGGTAATAGCGGGGACCTACGAGCAGTACTTC
D gene: TRBD2
clone size: few
J gene: TRBJ2-7
V gene: TRBV25-1

CDR3 protein: CASSRIGGLRETQYF
CDR3 DNA: TGCGCCAGCAGCCGAATCGGGGGGCTTCGGGAGACCCAGTACTTC
D gene: -
clone size: -
J gene: TRBJ2-5
V gene: TRBV4-1

CDR3 protein: CASSSGGVNEQFF
CDR3 DNA: TGCGCCAGCAGCTCCGGTGGGGTGAATGAGCAGTTCTTC
D gene: -
clone size: many
J gene: TRBJ2-1
V gene: TRBV5-1

CDR3 protein: CSVAEGQGTEAFF
CDR3 DNA: TGCAGCGTTGCCGAGGGACAGGGGACTGAAGCTTTCTTT
D gene: TRBD1
clone size: few
J gene: TRBJ1-1
V gene: TRBV29-1

CDR3 protein: CASSLLLAGGFFTDTQYF
CDR3 DNA: TGCGCCAGCAGCTTGCTACTAGCGGGAGGGTTTTTCACAGATACGCAGTATTTT
D gene: TRBD2
clone size: few
J gene: TRBJ2-3
V gene: TRBV5-1

CDR3 protein: CASGRHQETQYF
CDR3 DNA: TGTGCCAGTGGAAGACACCAAGAGACCCAGTACTTC
D gene: -
clone size: -
J gene: TRBJ2-5
V gene: TRBV19

CDR3 protein: CASSLFWSGRGNEQFF
CDR3 DNA: TGTGCCAGCAGCTTATTTTGGAGCGGGAGGGGCAATGAGCAGTTCTTC
D gene: TRBD2
clone size: -
J gene: TRBJ2-1
V gene: TRBV7-2

CDR3 protein: CASRGPRGQPQHF
CDR3 DNA: TGTGCCAGCAGGGGCCCCAGGGGGCAGCCCCAGCATTTT
D gene: TRBD1
clone size: few
J gene: TRBJ1-5
V gene: TRBV12-3/TRBV12-4

CDR3 protein: CASSRGTSGSIGNEQFF
CDR3 DNA: TGCGCCAGCAGCCGAGGGACTAGCGGGAGCATCGGCAATGAGCAGTTCTTC
D gene: TRBD2
clone size: -
J gene: TRBJ2-1
V gene: TRBV4-3

CDR3 protein: CAMGDQSKNIQYF
CDR3 DNA: TGTGCCATGGGGGATCAAAGCAAAAACATTCAGTACTTC
D gene: -
clone size: many
J gene: TRBJ2-4
V gene: TRBV4-2

CDR3 protein: CASSPGSLTGGYTF
CDR3 DNA: TGTGCCAGCAGCCCCGGGAGCCTTACGGGGGGCTACACCTTC
D gene: -
clone size: few
J gene: TRBJ1-2
V gene: TRBV14

CDR3 protein: CASSLEDRDGYTF
CDR3 DNA: TGTGCCAGCAGTTTAGAGGACAGAGATGGCTACACCTTC
D gene: -
clone size: -
J gene: TRBJ1-2
V gene: TRBV28

CDR3 protein: CATSEAPGHYNEQFF
CDR3 DNA: TGTGCCACCAGTGAGGCGCCAGGGCATTACAATGAGCAGTTCTTC
D gene: -
clone size: few
J gene: TRBJ2-1
V gene: TRBV24-1

CDR3 protein: CASSLYAYYEQYF
CDR3 DNA: TGTGCCAGCAGCTTATATGCCTACTACGAGCAGTACTTC
D gene: -
clone size: few
J gene: TRBJ2-7
V gene: TRBV7-3

CDR3 protein: CASRYGINQPQHF
CDR3 DNA: TGTGCCAGCAGATATGGGATTAATCAGCCCCAGCATTTT
D gene: -
clone size: few
J gene: TRBJ1-5
V gene: TRBV2